Listed here is a single T cell receptor beta chain. CDR1 and CDR2 (germline): MRHNA, SNTAGT. V lost 7 bases to trimming and J lost 5 bases; unmatched junction nucleotides: 11. CDR3 length: 16 residues. The protocol was immunoSEQ multiplex PCR, while the TCRdb copy is restricted to in-frame clones and leaves out a portion. Of over 200,000 clones listed, roughly 86% are singletons. The data were taken from a study of blood T cell repertoires in COVID-19. Across the study: The analysed material was cDNA or gDNA that came from T cells, B-cell-depleted T cells, or PBMCs.

Sequenced input: peripheral blood. The TCR comes from a woman between 45 and 65 years old with acute or convalescent COVID-19. The rearrangement links TRBV6-4 to TRBJ2-1, with 10 bases lining up with TRBD2. Here the CDR3 reads CASKPSGRAYNNEQFF. CDR3 sequence (DNA): TGTGCCAGCAAGCCCAGCGGGAGGGCCTACAACAATGAGCAGTTCTTC.